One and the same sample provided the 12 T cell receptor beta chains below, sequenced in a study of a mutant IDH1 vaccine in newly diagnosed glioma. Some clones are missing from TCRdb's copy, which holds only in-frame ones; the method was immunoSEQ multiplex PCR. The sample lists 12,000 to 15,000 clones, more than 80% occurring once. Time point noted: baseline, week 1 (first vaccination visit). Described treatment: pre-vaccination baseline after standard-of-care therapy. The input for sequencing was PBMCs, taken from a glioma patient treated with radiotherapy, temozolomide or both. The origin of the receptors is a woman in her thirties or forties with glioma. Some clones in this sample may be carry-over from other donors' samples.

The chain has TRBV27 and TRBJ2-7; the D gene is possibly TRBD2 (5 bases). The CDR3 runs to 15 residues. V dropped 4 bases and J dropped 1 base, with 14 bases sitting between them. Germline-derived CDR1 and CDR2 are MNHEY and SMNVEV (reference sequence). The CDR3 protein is CASSYSVGESYEQYF. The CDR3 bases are TGTGCCAGCAGTTACTCTGTTGGGGAGTCCTACGAGCAGTACTTC.

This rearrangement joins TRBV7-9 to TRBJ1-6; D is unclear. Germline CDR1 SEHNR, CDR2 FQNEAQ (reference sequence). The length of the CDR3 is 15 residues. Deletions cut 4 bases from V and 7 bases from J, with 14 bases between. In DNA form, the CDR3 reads TGTGCCAGCAGCTCGCAACAAAAGCCCAATTCACCCCTCCACTTT. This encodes CASSSQQKPNSPLHF.

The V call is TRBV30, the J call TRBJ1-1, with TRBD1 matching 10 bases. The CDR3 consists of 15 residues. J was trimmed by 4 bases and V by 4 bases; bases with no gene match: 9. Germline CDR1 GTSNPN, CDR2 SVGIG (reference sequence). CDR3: CAWMPPGQGITEAFF. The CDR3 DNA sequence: TGTGCCTGGATGCCCCCGGGACAGGGGATCACTGAAGCTTTCTTT.

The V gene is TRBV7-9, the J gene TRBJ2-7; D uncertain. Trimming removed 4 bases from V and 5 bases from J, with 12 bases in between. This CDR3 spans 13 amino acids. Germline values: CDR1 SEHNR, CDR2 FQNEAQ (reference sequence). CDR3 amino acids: CASSSKSGHEQYF. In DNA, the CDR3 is TGTGCCAGCAGCTCCAAGTCCGGTCACGAGCAGTACTTC.

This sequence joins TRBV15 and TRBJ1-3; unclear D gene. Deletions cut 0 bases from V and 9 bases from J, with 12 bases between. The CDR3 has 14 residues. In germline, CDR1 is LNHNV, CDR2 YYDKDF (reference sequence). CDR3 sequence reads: CATSRDRGYGTIYF. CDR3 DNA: TGTGCCACCAGCAGAGATCGGGGTTATGGCACCATATATTTT.

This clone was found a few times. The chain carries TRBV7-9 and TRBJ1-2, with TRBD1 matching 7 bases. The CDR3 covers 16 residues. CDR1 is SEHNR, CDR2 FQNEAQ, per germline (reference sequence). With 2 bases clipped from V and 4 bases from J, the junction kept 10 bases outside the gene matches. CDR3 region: CASSLTNQGTAYGYTF. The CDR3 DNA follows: TGTGCCAGCAGCTTAACCAATCAAGGGACAGCCTATGGCTACACCTTC.

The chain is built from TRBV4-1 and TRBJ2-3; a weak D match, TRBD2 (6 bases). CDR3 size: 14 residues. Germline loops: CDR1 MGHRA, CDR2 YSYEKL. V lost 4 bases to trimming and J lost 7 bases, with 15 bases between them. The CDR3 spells CASSPNLDYNTQYF. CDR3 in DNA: TGCGCCAGCAGCCCTAATTTGGACTATAATACGCAGTATTTT.

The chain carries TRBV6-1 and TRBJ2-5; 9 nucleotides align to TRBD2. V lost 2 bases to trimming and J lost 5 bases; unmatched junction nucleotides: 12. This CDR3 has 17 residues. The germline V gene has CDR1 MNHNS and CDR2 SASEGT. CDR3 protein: CASSEMVGGRASETQYF. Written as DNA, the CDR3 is TGTGCCAGCAGTGAAATGGTGGGCGGGAGGGCCTCGGAGACCCAGTACTTC.

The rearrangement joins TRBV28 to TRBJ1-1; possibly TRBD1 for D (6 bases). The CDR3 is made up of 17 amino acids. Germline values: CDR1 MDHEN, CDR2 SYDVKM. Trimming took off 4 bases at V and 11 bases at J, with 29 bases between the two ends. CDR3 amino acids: CASSSRPIQAQGNAAFF. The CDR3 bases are TGTGCCAGCAGTTCCCGTCCCATACAGGCTCAGGGGAATGCGGCTTTCTTT.

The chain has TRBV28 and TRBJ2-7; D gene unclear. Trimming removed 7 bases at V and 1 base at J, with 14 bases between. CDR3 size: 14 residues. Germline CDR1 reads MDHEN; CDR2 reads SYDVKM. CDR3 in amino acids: CASTPFGESYEQYF. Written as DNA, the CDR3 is TGTGCCAGCACTCCTTTTGGGGAATCCTACGAGCAGTACTTC. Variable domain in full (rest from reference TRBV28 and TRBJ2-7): DVKVTQSSRYLVKRTGEKVFLECVQDMDHENMFWYRQDPGLGLRLIYFSYDVKMKEKGDIPEGYSVSREKKERFSLILESASTNQTSMYLCASTPFGESYEQYFGPGTRLTVT.

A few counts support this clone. In DNA, the CDR3 is TGTGCCAGCAGTCCCGCCGGGGTTACCGGGGAGCTGTTTTTT. Its protein product is CASSPAGVTGELFF. The chain carries TRBV28 and TRBJ2-2, with D perhaps matching TRBD2 (5 bases). From germline, CDR1 is MDHEN and CDR2 SYDVKM. The CDR3 extends over 14 amino acids. V lost 5 bases to trimming and J lost 5 bases, with 12 bases between them.

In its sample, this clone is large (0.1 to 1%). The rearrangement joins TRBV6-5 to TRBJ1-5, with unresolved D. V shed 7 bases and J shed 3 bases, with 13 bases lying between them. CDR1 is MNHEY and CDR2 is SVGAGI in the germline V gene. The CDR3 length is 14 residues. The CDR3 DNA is TGTGCCAGCAACCCGGACGGATACAATCAGCCCCAGCATTTT. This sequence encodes CASNPDGYNQPQHF.